Presented here are 14 T cell receptor beta chains from one specimen sequenced in a study of blood T cell repertoires in COVID-19. The repertoire was sequenced with immunoSEQ multiplex PCR; TCRdb's copy has only in-frame clones and lacks some. In the table there are 130,000 to 150,000 clones, roughly 84% of which are singletons. Sequenced material: PBMCs or T cells enriched from blood (not recorded which). These receptors were taken from a woman aged 45-60 years who had been exposed to COVID-19.

The DNA of the CDR3 is TGCGCCAGCAGCTTGGGCCCGGGACAAGGGCAAGAGACCCAGTACTTC. This translates into CASSLGPGQGQETQYF. This rearrangement joins TRBV5-1 to TRBJ2-5; weak D call: TRBD1 (6 bases). The CDR3 contains 16 residues. CDR1 is SGHRS, CDR2 YFSETQ, per germline. V lost 0 bases and J 2 bases, leaving 14 bases between the germline ends.

The chain employs TRBV5-1 and TRBJ2-1, with TRBD1 matching over 7 bases. Germline CDR1 SGHRS, CDR2 YFSETQ. The CDR3 length is 16 residues. J was trimmed by 0 bases and V by 3 bases; bases with no gene match: 6. CDR3 nucleotides: TGCGCCAGCAGCTCCTCGACAGGGCCCTCCTACAATGAGCAGTTCTTC. It encodes CASSSSTGPSYNEQFF. Together with reference TRBV5-1 and TRBJ2-1, the CDR3 gives the full variable domain: KAGVTQTPRYLIKTRGQQVTLSCSPISGHRSVSWYQQTPGQGLQFLFEYFSETQRNKGNFPGRFSGRQFSNSRSEMNVSTLELGDSALYLCASSSSTGPSYNEQFFGPGTRLTVL.

The rearrangement links TRBV7-2 to TRBJ1-5; the D gene is possibly TRBD1 (6 bases). Germline V gives CDR1 SGHTA, CDR2 FQGNSA. Trimming took 7 bases from V and 2 from J, leaving 15 bases between them. The length of the CDR3 is 15 residues. CDR3 amino acids: CASTPAGAGNQPQHF. CDR3 in DNA: TGTGCCAGCACCCCCGCAGGGGCCGGCAATCAGCCCCAGCATTTT.

V usage is TRBV19 and J usage is TRBJ2-7; 8 bases fit TRBD1. From germline, CDR1 is LNHDA and CDR2 SQIVND (reference sequence). The CDR3 spans 14 residues. Trimming took 4 bases from V and 2 from J; bases not matched to a gene: 4. The CDR3 loop reads CASSRGDRTYEQYF. CDR3 DNA: TGTGCCAGTAGTAGAGGGGACAGGACCTACGAGCAGTACTTC.

V and J are TRBV6-5 and TRBJ1-6; D gene ambiguous. Germline CDR1 reads MNHEY; CDR2 reads SVGAGI. The V and J ends lost 4 bases and 5 bases respectively, with 6 bases between them. The CDR3 contains 13 residues. This CDR3 reads CASSFGNNSPLHF. The CDR3, as DNA: TGTGCCAGCAGTTTCGGTAATAATTCACCCCTCCACTTT.

The rearrangement joins TRBV7-3 to TRBJ2-1, with D possibly being TRBD2 (6 bases). Trimming left V 2 bases short and J 8 bases short, with 16 bases between. The CDR3 covers 15 residues. Germline V CDR1 and CDR2: SGHTA, FQGTGA. CDR3 sequence (DNA): TGTGCCAGCAGCTTATCTAGCGCCCACGGGGATGAGCAGTTCTTC. Its translation is CASSLSSAHGDEQFF.

The V and J genes are TRBV5-1 and TRBJ2-2; a possible D gene is TRBD2 (6 bases). The CDR3 contains 14 residues. Germline CDR1 and CDR2: SGHRS and YFSETQ. Deletions cut 5 bases from V and 3 bases from J, with 11 bases between. CDR3 nucleotide sequence: TGCGCCAGCAGGGAAGGAGGGGACACCGGGGAGCTGTTTTTT. As protein: CASREGGDTGELFF.

The chain carries TRBV6-5 and TRBJ1-1, with TRBD1 as a possible D gene (5 bases). The germline gives CDR1 MNHEY, CDR2 SVGAGI. V lost 0 bases to trimming and J lost 6 bases, with 11 bases between them. This CDR3 has 14 residues. CDR3: CASSYSDGGAEAFF. The CDR3 bases are TGTGCCAGCAGTTACTCGGACGGGGGGGCTGAAGCTTTCTTT.

J is TRBJ2-3 and V is TRBV11-3; 8 bases map to TRBD2. The length of the CDR3 is 16 residues. V dropped 5 bases and J dropped 1; count of bases not matched to a gene: 8. Germline CDR1 reads SGHNT; CDR2 reads YENEEA. CDR3 in DNA: TGTGCCAGCAGCGCCCGGATGCGGGGGGGCACAGATACGCAGTATTTT. Its protein product is CASSARMRGGTDTQYF.

The rearrangement uses TRBV11-2 and TRBJ2-5, with TRBD2 identical over 8 bases. The ends lost 1 base at V and 3 bases at J; junction bases unmatched: 4. In germline, CDR1 is SGHAT, CDR2 FQNNGV. The CDR3 spans 15 residues. CDR3 coding DNA: TGTGCCAGCAGCTTAGCGGGGGGGGATAAAGAGACCCAGTACTTC. It yields the protein CASSLAGGDKETQYF.

The chain links TRBV4-1 to TRBJ2-3; 13 nucleotides match TRBD2. The ends lost 2 bases at V and 7 bases at J; junction bases unmatched: 6. Germline CDR1 MGHRA, CDR2 YSYEKL. There are 16 residues in the CDR3. CDR3 amino acids: CASSQPRTSGSNTQYF. CDR3 DNA sequence: TGCGCCAGCAGCCAACCCAGGACTAGCGGGAGTAATACGCAGTATTTT.

The genes are TRBV29-1 and TRBJ2-7, with 7 bases matching TRBD1. V was clipped by 4 bases and J by 0 bases; unmatched bases: 6. CDR1 SQVTM and CDR2 ANQGSEA come from the germline V gene. The CDR3 runs 14 residues. The CDR3 DNA follows: TGCAGCGTTGGAGGGGGCTTTGGCTCCTACGAGCAGTACTTC. Translated, it gives CSVGGGFGSYEQYF.

This clone was counted between two and nine times. At the DNA level, this CDR3 is encoded by other sequences in the same sample as well. The chain is built from TRBV5-1 and TRBJ2-1; 7 bases are a match to TRBD2. The CDR3 is made up of 15 amino acids. Trimming removed 1 base from V and 3 bases from J; junction bases left unmatched: 4. Germline CDR1 SGHRS, CDR2 YFSETQ. CDR3 loop: CASSLTGGLYNEQFF. The CDR3 coding sequence is TGCGCCAGCAGCTTGACGGGAGGACTCTACAATGAGCAGTTCTTC.

V gene TRBV6-1 combines with J gene TRBJ1-1; no clear D. The germline V and J ends were trimmed by 1 base and 6 bases, with 6 bases remaining between them. This CDR3 spans 12 amino acids. Per the germline V gene, CDR1 is MNHNS and CDR2 is SASEGT. The CDR3 spells CASSEGRAEAFF. In DNA form, the CDR3 reads TGTGCCAGCAGTGAAGGGAGGGCTGAAGCTTTCTTT.